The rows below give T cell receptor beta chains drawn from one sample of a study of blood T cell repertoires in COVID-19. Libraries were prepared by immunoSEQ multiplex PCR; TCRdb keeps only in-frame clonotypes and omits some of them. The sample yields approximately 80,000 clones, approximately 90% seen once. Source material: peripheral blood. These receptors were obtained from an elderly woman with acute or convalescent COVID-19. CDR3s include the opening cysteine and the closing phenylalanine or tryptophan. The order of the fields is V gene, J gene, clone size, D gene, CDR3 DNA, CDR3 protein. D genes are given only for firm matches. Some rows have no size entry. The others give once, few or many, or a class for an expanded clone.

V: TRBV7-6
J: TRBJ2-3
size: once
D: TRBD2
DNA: TGTGCCAGCAGCCTTGGGGCTAGCGGAGGGGGCACAGATACGCAGTATTTT
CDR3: CASSLGASGGGTDTQYF

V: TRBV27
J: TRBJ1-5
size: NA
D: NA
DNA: TGTGCCAGCAGATCAGGGCTTCAGCCCCAGCATTTT
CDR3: CASRSGLQPQHF

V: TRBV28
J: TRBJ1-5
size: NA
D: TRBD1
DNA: TGTGCCAGCAGTGGTGGGACAGCTATCAATCAGCCCCAGCATTTT
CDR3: CASSGGTAINQPQHF

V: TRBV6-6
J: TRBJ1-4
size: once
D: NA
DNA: TGTGCCAGCAGGGCCGGGACAAGAAATGAAAAACTGTTTTTT
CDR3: CASRAGTRNEKLFF

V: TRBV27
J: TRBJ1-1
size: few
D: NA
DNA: TGTGCCAGCAGTTTTTCGGGGAACACTGAAGCTTTCTTT
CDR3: CASSFSGNTEAFF

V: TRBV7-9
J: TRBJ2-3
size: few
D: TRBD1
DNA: TGTGCCAGCAGCTCGGACAGGAGCACAGATACGCAGTATTTT
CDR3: CASSSDRSTDTQYF

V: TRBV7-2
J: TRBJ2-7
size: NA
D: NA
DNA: TGTGCCAGCAGCCCAGCCTACGAGCAGTACTTC
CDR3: CASSPAYEQYF

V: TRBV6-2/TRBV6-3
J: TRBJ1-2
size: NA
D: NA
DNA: TGTGCCAGCAGTTTCGGCGGAGCGGGGGGCTACACCTTC
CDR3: CASSFGGAGGYTF

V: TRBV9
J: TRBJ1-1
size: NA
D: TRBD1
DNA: TGTGCCAGCAGCGGAACACCGCGGGACAGGGGTTCAATGAACACTGAAGCTTTCTTT
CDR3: CASSGTPRDRGSMNTEAFF

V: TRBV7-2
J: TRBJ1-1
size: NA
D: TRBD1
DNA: TGTGCCAGCAGCTTAGAACAGGGGCAACGCTTGAAGAACACTGAAGCTTTCTTT
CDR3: CASSLEQGQRLKNTEAFF

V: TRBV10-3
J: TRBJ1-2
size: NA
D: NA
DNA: TGTGCCATCAGGAATACAGGGAACTATGGCTACACCTTC
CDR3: CAIRNTGNYGYTF

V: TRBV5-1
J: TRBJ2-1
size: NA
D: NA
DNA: TGCGCCAGCAGCTTTTCGAGAGGCAATGAGCAGTTCTTC
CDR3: CASSFSRGNEQFF

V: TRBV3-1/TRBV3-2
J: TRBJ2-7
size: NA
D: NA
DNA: TGTGCCAGCAGCCAAGAAGGAGGGAGCTACGAGCAGTACTTC
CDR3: CASSQEGGSYEQYF

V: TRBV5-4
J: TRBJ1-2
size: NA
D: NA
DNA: TGTGCCAGCAGCTTGCCGGGGTTGAACTATGGCTACACCTTC
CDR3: CASSLPGLNYGYTF

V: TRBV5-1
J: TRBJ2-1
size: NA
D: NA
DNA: TGCGCCAGCAGCTTGGTGGTCGGGAGGGGGCATGAGCAGTTCTTC
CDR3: CASSLVVGRGHEQFF

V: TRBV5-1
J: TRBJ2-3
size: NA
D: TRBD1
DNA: TGCGCCAGCAGCCACGGACAGGGGGTCACAGATACGCAGTATTTT
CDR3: CASSHGQGVTDTQYF

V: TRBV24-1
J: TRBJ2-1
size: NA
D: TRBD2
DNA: TGTGCCACCAGCCCGACTAGCGGGGGACACAATGAGCAGTTCTTC
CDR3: CATSPTSGGHNEQFF

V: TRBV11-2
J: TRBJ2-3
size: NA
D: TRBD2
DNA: TGTGCCAGCAGCTTTAGCGGGAATGGAGATACGCAGTATTTT
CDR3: CASSFSGNGDTQYF

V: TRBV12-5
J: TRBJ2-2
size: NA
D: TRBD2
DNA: TGTGCTAGTGGTTCCGCGGGACTAGGGGGAACCGGGGAGCTGTTTTTT
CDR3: CASGSAGLGGTGELFF

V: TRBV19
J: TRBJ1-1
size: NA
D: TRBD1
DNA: TGTGCCAGTAGACCGACCGCAAAGGACAGGGGGCGGTTCACTGAAGCTTTCTTT
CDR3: CASRPTAKDRGRFTEAFF

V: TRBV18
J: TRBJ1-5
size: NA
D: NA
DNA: TGTGCCAGCTCACAGGGAGGGCGCAATCAGCCCCAGCATTTT
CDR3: CASSQGGRNQPQHF

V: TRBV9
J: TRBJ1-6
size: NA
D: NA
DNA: TGTGCCAGCACCCTGGGGTCAGGGGATTCACCCCTCCACTTT
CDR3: CASTLGSGDSPLHF

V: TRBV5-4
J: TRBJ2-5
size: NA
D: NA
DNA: TGTGCCAGCAGCTTGCGGCGGGGGCTACAAGAGACCCAGTACTTC
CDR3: CASSLRRGLQETQYF

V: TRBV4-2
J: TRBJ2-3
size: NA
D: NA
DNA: TGTGCCAGCAGCCAAGAAGAGACAGATACGCAGTATTTT
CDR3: CASSQEETDTQYF